The 20 T cell receptor beta chains reported below all come from one sample, sequenced in a study of identical twins (dated by TCRdb to about 2016). Library prep was done by 5' RACE. Sequencing relied on an Illumina HiSeq 2000. The public sequencing data were trimmed at Q25 with fastp and processed into clonotypes with MiXCR by TCRdb, which kept only in-frame beta chains. Entries are consolidated by CDR3 protein sequence, retaining the most common genes and DNA. The sample data list about 100,000 distinct CDR3 sequences, and about 5.6% of these were observed just once. Of the sample, roughly 12% is held by the ten largest clones. The source material was memory T cells sorted from blood. Read against the paper, the sample's cell subset or site label means: CD45RO+ enriched T cells. These receptors were collected from a woman aged 50 to 60 in good health.

This clonotype was counted at least ten times. The chain recombines TRBV29-1 with TRBJ1-1; 8 bases line up with TRBD1. The germline CDR1 and CDR2 sequences are SQVTM and ANQGSEA. The junction had 12 bases not matched to a gene; V was cut back by 8 bases and J by 7 bases. The CDR3 runs to 13 residues. The CDR3 here is CSLLETGVGEAFF. In nucleotides, the CDR3 is TGCAGCCTCCTCGAGACAGGGGTCGGTGAAGCTTTCTTT.

This clonotype was detected only a few times. Possible read error: a much larger clone is one base away. V gene TRBV2 combines with J gene TRBJ2-1; D unclear. The CDR3 covers 15 residues. V lost 7 bases and J lost 8, with 21 bases in between. Per the germline V gene, CDR1 is SNHLY and CDR2 is FYNNEI. This chain's CDR3 is CASTKTPDIYHEQFF. As DNA, the CDR3 is TGTGCCAGCACTAAGACTCCCGATATTTACCATGAGCAGTTCTTC.

The sample holds many counts of this clonotype. This chain connects TRBV11-2 to TRBJ2-2; D not certain. Trimming took 3 bases from V and 1 from J, leaving 12 bases between them. CDR1 and CDR2 (germline): SGHAT, FQNNGV. CDR3 length: 16 amino acids. The CDR3: CASSLLSAKNTGELFF. DNA for the CDR3: TGTGCCAGCAGCTTGCTGTCAGCAAAGAACACCGGGGAGCTGTTTTTT.

This clonotype came up many times. The V call is TRBV7-8, the J call TRBJ2-7; no definite D call. The V gene lost 5 bases and the J gene lost 6 bases, with 17 bases spanning the gap. Germline CDR1 and CDR2: SGHVS and FQNEAQ. The length of the CDR3 is 14 residues. For the CDR3, the DNA is TGTGCCAGCAGCCACCTCCGAGGCTTGGGCGAGCAGTACTTC. Its translation: CASSHLRGLGEQYF.

This clonotype came up many times. The chain joins TRBV6-2 or TRBV6-3 to TRBJ2-1; D is perhaps TRBD2 (6 bases). The V gene's germline CDR1 is MNHEY and CDR2 SVGEGT. V lost 6 bases and J lost 11, with 23 bases in between. This CDR3 region has 15 residues. The CDR3 coding sequence is TGTGCCAGCAGCTCCCGGATAGCGGAGGTTACGCAGCAGTTCTTC. It specifies CASSSRIAEVTQQFF.

This clonotype was counted at least ten times. The genes are TRBV12-3 or TRBV12-4 and TRBJ2-7; tentative D call: TRBD1 (6 bases). The germline V and J ends were trimmed by 1 base and 8 bases, with 9 bases remaining between them. The CDR3 spans 12 residues. The CDR3 region is CASSLGGTQQYF. The CDR3 DNA follows: TGTGCCAGCAGTTTAGGTGGGACACAGCAGTACTTC.

This clonotype was counted ten times or more. This chain joins TRBV5-1 and TRBJ1-2; D is undetermined. Germline assignment: CDR1 SGHRS and CDR2 YFSETQ. This CDR3 is 14 amino acids long. V shed 0 bases and J shed 0 bases, with 6 bases lying between them. CDR3 DNA sequence: TGCGCCAGCAGCTTGGACGAAGCTAACTATGGCTACACCTTC. It codes for CASSLDEANYGYTF.

This clonotype was counted at least ten times. The chain employs TRBV2 and TRBJ2-1; TRBD2 agrees at 7 bases. This CDR3 contains 12 residues. With 6 bases clipped from V and 15 bases from J, the junction kept 11 bases outside the gene matches. Germline V CDR1 and CDR2: SNHLY, FYNNEI. The CDR3, as DNA: TGTGCCAGCAGGGAATCCGGGAGGTCGCCGTTCTTC. Translation: CASRESGRSPFF.

The rearrangement links TRBV27 to TRBJ2-5; TRBD1 matches at 10 bases. CDR1 and CDR2 from the germline V gene are MNHEY and SMNVEV (reference sequence). This CDR3 comprises 16 residues. The junction had 7 bases not matched to a gene; V was cut back by 6 bases and J by 0 bases. In nucleotides, the CDR3 is TGTGCCAGCAGGGGGACAGGGGAGCAAAACCAAGAGACCCAGTACTTC. This codes for CASRGTGEQNQETQYF.

This clonotype was detected ten times or more. The chain combines TRBV7-2 with TRBJ2-3; possible D gene TRBD2, 5 bases. V lost 2 bases to trimming and J lost 0 bases, with 15 bases between them. The CDR3 sequence is 17 residues long. Germline V gene sequence: CDR1 SGHTA, CDR2 FQGNSA. CDR3 protein: CASSLLGAGMSTDTQYF. For the CDR3, the DNA is TGTGCCAGCAGCTTATTGGGTGCGGGCATGAGCACAGATACGCAGTATTTT.

This clonotype showed up many times. J is TRBJ1-1 and V is TRBV12-3 or TRBV12-4; possible D gene TRBD1, 6 bases. CDR3 length: 12 residues. The V and J ends lost 1 base and 10 bases respectively, with 10 bases between them. The DNA for the CDR3 is TGTGCCAGCAGTTTAGACCAGGGGAGAGCTTTCTTT. It translates to CASSLDQGRAFF.

V gene TRBV11-2 combines with J gene TRBJ2-7, with a possible D match to TRBD1 (6 bases). Germline values: CDR1 SGHAT, CDR2 FQNNGV. V dropped 4 bases and J dropped 4 bases, with 17 bases sitting between them. This CDR3 has 15 residues. The CDR3 loop is CASSSYREPRYEQYF. The CDR3 region has the DNA TGTGCCAGCAGCTCGTACAGGGAGCCGCGATACGAGCAGTACTTC.

The rearrangement joins TRBV3-1 to TRBJ2-5; TRBD2 aligns across 13 bases. J lost 4 bases, V lost 8 bases, and 7 bases had no gene match. The CDR3 length is 15 residues. Germline values: CDR1 LGHDT, CDR2 YNNKEL (reference sequence). In DNA, the CDR3 is TGTGCCAGCGGGGCACTAGCGGGAGGGCGAGAGACCCAGTACTTC. Amino acids: CASGALAGGRETQYF.

This clonotype was seen a few times. This chain uses TRBV12-3 or TRBV12-4 with TRBJ2-1, with 8 bases identical to TRBD1. The V segment lost 5 bases and the J segment 10 bases; nucleotides outside the gene matches: 7. The CDR3 is 13 amino acids. The CDR3 is CASSTDRGEEQFF. CDR3 nucleotides: TGTGCCAGCAGTACCGACAGGGGAGAGGAGCAGTTCTTC.

At least ten counts were recorded for this clonotype. V is TRBV7-2 and J is TRBJ2-1; 9 bases are a match to TRBD1. Trimming cost V 2 bases and J 6 bases; bases outside gene matches: 5. This CDR3 comprises 15 residues. Germline loops: CDR1 SGHTA, CDR2 FQGNSA. The CDR3 DNA sequence: TGTGCCAGCAGCTTAAACAGGGGGCAGTTCAATGAGCAGTTCTTC. Translated, it gives CASSLNRGQFNEQFF.

The chain combines TRBV10-3 with TRBJ2-3; TRBD1 agrees at 7 bases. CDR1 and CDR2 (germline): ENHRY, SYGVKD. After removal of 2 bases from V and 2 bases from J, the junction contained 4 bases not matched to a gene. There are 15 residues in the CDR3. The CDR3 spells CAISEGGQITDTQYF. The CDR3 region has the DNA TGTGCCATCAGTGAGGGGGGACAGATCACAGATACGCAGTATTTT.

The chain carries TRBV7-2 and TRBJ2-7, with TRBD2 identical over 9 bases. The CDR3 covers 15 residues. From germline, CDR1 is SGHTA and CDR2 FQGNSA. V lost 5 bases, J lost 3 bases, and 8 bases stayed unmatched. The CDR3 here is CASSERTSVFYEQYF. As DNA, the CDR3 is TGTGCCAGCAGCGAACGGACTAGCGTGTTCTACGAGCAGTACTTC.

This clonotype was counted many times. The chain employs TRBV7-7 and TRBJ2-5, with 7 nucleotides matching TRBD2. Germline V gene data show CDR1 as SSHAT and CDR2 as FNYEAQ (reference sequence). The trim removed 6 bases at V and 4 bases at J, leaving 8 bases unmatched. The CDR3 runs 14 residues. For the CDR3, the DNA is TGTGCCAGCAGTCTGACTAGCTCCGGAGAGACCCAGTACTTC. This sequence encodes CASSLTSSGETQYF.

This clonotype came up many times. This sequence joins TRBV10-2 and TRBJ2-1; a weak D match, TRBD2 (5 bases). Germline CDR1 and CDR2: WSHSY and SAAADI. The CDR3 loop spans 16 amino acids. Trimming removed 8 bases at V and 5 bases at J, with 22 bases between. The CDR3 DNA reads as TGCGCCAGCTCCCTTAAACGGGCGGGTTTACACAATGAGCAGTTCTTC. Translation: CASSLKRAGLHNEQFF.

This clonotype appeared a few times. V is TRBV20-1 and J is TRBJ1-1; 9 bases agree with TRBD1. With V trimmed by 6 bases and J by 7 bases, 6 bases remained unmatched. In germline, CDR1 is DFQATT, CDR2 SNEGSKA (reference sequence). This CDR3 is built from 12 residues. The CDR3 is CSARTTGGEAFF. The DNA of the CDR3 is TGCAGTGCCAGGACGACAGGGGGTGAAGCTTTCTTT.